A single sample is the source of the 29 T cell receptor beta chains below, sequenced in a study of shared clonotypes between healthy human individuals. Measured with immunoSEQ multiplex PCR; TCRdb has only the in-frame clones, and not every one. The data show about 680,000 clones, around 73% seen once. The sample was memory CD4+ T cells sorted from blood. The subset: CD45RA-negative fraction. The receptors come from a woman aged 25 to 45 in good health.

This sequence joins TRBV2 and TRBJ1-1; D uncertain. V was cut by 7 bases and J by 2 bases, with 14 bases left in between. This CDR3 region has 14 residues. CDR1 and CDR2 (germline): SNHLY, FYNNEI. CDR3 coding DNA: TGTGCCAGCACCTCCCCGGACGGTAACACTGAAGCTTTCTTT. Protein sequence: CASTSPDGNTEAFF.

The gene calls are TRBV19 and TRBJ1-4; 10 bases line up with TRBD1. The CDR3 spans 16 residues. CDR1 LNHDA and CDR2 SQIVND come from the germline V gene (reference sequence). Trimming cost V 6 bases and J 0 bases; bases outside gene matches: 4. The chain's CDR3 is CASSPGTGATNEKLFF. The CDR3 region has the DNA TGTGCCAGTAGCCCCGGGACAGGGGCAACTAATGAAAAACTGTTTTTT.

Here the CDR3 DNA reads TGTGCCAGCAGCTCCCTCCGGGACAGGGGGCGGGGGCAGTACTTC. Its translation is CASSSLRDRGRGQYF. The chain combines TRBV5-6 with TRBJ2-7, with TRBD1 identical over 12 bases. V was pared by 3 bases and J by 9 bases, with 10 bases of the junction left unmatched. This CDR3 has 15 amino acids. Germline CDR1 reads SGHDT; CDR2 reads YYEEEE.

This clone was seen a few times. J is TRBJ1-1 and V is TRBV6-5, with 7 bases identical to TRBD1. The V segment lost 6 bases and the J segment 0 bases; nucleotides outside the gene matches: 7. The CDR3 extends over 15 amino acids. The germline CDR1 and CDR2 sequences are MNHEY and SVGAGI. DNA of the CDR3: TGTGCCAGCAGATCGGGACAGCGGATGAACACTGAAGCTTTCTTT. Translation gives CASRSGQRMNTEAFF.

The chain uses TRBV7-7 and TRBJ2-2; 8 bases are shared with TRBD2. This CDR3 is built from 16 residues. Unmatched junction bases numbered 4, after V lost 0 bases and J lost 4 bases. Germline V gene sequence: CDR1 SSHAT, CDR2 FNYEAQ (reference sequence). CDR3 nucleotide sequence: TGTGCCAGCAGCTTAGCGCACGGGAGGGCCACCGGGGAGCTGTTTTTT. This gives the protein CASSLAHGRATGELFF.

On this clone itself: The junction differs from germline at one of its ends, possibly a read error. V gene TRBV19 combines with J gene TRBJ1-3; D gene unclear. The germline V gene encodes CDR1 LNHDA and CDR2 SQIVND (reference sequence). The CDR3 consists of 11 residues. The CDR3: CGCSGGNTIYF. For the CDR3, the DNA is TGCGGCTGTTCCGGAGGAAACACCATATATTTT.

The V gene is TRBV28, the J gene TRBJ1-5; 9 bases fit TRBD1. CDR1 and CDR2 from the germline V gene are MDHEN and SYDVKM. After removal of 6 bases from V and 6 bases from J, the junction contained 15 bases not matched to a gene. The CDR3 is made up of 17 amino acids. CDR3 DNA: TGTGCCAGCAGCTCGGGACAGGGATCCTTTCCGGGTCAGCCCCAGCATTTT. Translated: CASSSGQGSFPGQPQHF.

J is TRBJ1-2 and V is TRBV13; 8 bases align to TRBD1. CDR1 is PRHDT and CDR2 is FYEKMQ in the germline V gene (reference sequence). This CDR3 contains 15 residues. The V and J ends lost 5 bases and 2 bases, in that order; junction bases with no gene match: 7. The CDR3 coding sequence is TGTGCCAGCAGCCAAGGACAGGGTGCAAACTATGGCTACACCTTC. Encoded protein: CASSQGQGANYGYTF.

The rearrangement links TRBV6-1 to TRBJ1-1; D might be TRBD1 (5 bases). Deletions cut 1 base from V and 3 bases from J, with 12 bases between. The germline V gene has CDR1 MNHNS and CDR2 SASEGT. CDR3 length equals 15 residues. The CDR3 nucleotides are TGTGCCAGCAGTGAAGGCTGGGGACCGTACACTGAAGCTTTCTTT. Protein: CASSEGWGPYTEAFF.

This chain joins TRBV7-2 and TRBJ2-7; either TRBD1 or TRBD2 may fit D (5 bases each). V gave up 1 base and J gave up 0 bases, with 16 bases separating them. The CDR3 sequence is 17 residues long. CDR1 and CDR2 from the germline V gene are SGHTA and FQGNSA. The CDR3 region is CASSLGDRTPHSYEQYF. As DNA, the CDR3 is TGTGCCAGCAGCTTAGGGGACCGGACTCCTCACTCCTACGAGCAGTACTTC.

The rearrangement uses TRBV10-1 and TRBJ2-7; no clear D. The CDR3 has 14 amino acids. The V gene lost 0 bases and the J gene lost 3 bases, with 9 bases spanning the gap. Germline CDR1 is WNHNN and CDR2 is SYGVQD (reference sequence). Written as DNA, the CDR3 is TGCGCCAGCAGTGAGTCGGGCTCAAGCTACGAGCAGTACTTC. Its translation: CASSESGSSYEQYF.

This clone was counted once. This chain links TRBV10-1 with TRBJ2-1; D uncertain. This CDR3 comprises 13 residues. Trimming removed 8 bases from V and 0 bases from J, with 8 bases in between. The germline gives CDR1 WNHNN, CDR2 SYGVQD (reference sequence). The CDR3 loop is CASGGISYNEQFF. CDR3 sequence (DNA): TGCGCCAGCGGTGGGATCTCCTACAATGAGCAGTTCTTC.

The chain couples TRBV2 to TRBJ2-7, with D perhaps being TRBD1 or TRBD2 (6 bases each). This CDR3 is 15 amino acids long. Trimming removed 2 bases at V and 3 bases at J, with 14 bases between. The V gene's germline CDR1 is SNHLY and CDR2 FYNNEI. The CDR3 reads CASSELGGFIYEQYF. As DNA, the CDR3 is TGTGCCAGCAGTGAACTGGGGGGCTTCATCTACGAGCAGTACTTC.

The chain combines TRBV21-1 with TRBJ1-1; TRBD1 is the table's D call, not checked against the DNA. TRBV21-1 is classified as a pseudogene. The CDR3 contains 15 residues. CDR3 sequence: CASGPGQGADTEAFF. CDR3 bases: TGTGCCAGCGGACCGGGACAGGGGGCGGACACTGAAGCTTTCTTT.

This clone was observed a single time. The CDR3, as DNA: TGTGCCAGCAACAAGCTAGCGTACTCCTACAATGAGCAGTTCTTC. Translating gives CASNKLAYSYNEQFF. This chain links TRBV7-2 with TRBJ2-1; possibly TRBD2 for D (6 bases). V was trimmed by 7 bases and J by 0 bases, leaving 13 bases between them. Germline-derived CDR1 and CDR2 are SGHTA and FQGNSA. This CDR3 is 15 amino acids long.

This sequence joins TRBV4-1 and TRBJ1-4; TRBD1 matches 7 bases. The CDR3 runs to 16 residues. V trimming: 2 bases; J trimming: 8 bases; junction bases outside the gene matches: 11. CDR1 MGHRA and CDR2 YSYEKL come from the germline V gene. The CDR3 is CASSQLGRQGQEKLFF. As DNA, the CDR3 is TGCGCCAGCAGCCAATTAGGGAGACAGGGTCAAGAAAAACTGTTTTTT.

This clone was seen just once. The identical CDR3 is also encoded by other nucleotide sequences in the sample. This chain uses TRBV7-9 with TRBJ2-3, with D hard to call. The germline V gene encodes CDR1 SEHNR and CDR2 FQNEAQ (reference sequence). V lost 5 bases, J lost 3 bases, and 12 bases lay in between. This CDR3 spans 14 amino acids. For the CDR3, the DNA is TGTGCCAGCAGCCGTTCTTCTGGGACAGATACGCAGTATTTT. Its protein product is CASSRSSGTDTQYF.

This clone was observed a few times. CDR3 in DNA: TGTGCCAGCCGAAGGGGTGCTTCATCAGGGGAGCAGTACTTC. It yields the protein CASRRGASSGEQYF. V gene TRBV6-5 combines with J gene TRBJ2-7, with D possibly being TRBD1 (5 bases). CDR1 and CDR2 from the germline V gene are MNHEY and SVGAGI. The germline V and J ends were trimmed by 8 bases and 7 bases, with 21 bases remaining between them. CDR3 length equals 14 residues.

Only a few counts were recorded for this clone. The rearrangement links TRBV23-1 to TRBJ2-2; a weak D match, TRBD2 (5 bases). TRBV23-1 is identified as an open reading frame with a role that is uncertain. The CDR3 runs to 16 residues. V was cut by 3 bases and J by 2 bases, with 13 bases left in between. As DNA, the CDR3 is TGCGCCAGCAGTCATCGGGAAGGACCTAACACCGGGGAGCTGTTTTTT. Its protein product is CASSHREGPNTGELFF.

CDR3: CASSTTPASGRADTQYF. For the CDR3, the DNA is TGTGCCAGCAGCACCACCCCAGCTAGCGGGAGGGCAGATACGCAGTATTTT. The genes are TRBV9 and TRBJ2-3; 12 positions agree with TRBD2. This CDR3 contains 17 residues. The V gene end was trimmed by 4 bases and the J gene end by 4 bases; junction bases not matched to a gene: 10. Germline-derived CDR1 and CDR2 are SGDLS and YYNGEE.

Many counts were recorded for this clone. This CDR3 reads CASSLGGQQSSPLHF. The CDR3 DNA is TGTGCCAGCAGTTTAGGGGGCCAGCAGAGTTCACCCCTCCACTTT. The rearrangement links TRBV28 to TRBJ1-6; maybe TRBD1 (6 bases). Trimming stripped 2 bases from V and 9 bases from J, with 14 bases between. Per germline, CDR1 MDHEN and CDR2 SYDVKM. This CDR3 is 15 amino acids long.

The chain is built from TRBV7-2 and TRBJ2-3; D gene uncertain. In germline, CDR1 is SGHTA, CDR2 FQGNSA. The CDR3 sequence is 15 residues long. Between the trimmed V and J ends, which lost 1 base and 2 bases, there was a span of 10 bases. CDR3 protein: CASSLVSSFTDTQYF. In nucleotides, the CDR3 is TGTGCCAGCAGCTTAGTCTCTTCTTTCACAGATACGCAGTATTTT.

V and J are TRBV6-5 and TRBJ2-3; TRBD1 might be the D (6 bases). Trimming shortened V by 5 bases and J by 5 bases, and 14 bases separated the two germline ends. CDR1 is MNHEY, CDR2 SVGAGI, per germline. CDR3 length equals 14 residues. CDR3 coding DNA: TGTGCCAGCAGTCGTCGGGACACTCGAGATACGCAGTATTTT. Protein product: CASSRRDTRDTQYF.

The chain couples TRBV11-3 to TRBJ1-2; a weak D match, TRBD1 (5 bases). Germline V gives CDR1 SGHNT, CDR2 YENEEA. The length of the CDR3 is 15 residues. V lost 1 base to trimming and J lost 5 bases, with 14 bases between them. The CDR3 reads CASSLARDLRYGYTF. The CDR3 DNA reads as TGTGCCAGCAGCTTAGCCAGGGATTTAAGGTATGGCTACACCTTC.

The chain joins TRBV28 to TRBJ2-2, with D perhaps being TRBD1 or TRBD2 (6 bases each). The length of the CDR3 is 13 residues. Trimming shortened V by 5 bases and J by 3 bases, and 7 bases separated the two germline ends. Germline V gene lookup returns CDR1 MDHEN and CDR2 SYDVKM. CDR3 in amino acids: CASSRGDTGELFF. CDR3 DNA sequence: TGTGCCAGCAGTAGGGGGGACACCGGGGAGCTGTTTTTT.

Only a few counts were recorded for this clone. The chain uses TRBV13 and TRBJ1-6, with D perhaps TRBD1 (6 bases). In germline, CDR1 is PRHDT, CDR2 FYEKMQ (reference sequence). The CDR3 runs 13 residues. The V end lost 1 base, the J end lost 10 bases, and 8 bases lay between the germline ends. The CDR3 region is CASSLAGVSPLHF. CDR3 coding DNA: TGTGCCAGCAGCTTAGCAGGGGTATCACCCCTCCACTTT.

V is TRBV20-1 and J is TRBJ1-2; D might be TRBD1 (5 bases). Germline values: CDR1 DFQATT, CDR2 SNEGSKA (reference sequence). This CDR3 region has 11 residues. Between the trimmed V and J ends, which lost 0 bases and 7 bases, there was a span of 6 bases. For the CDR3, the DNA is TGCAGTGCTAGAGATCAGGGTGGCTACACCTTC. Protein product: CSARDQGGYTF.

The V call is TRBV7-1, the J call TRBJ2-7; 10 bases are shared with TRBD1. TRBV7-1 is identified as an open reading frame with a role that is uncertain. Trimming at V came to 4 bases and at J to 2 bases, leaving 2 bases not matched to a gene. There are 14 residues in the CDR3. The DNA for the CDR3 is TGTGCCAGCAGCTTTGGGACAGGGGCCTACGAGCAGTACTTC. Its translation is CASSFGTGAYEQYF.

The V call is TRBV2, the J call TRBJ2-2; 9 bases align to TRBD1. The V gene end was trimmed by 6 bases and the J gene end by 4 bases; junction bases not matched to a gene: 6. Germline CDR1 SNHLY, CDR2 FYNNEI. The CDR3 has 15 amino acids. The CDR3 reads CASRVGTGFTGELFF. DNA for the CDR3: TGTGCCAGCAGAGTAGGGACAGGGTTCACCGGGGAGCTGTTTTTT.